The clone carrying this TCR beta chain came up many times. The antigen is not known. This sample was included in a study of CD8 T cells in ankylosing spondylitis. Study conclusions and caveats: Ankylosing spondylitis blood appeared to carry a characteristic TCR beta motif of roughly eight highly homologous variants. Disease-linked clones were found to be CD8+ and relatively rare in peripheral blood.

TCRdb ran MiXCR on the 5' RACE reads and lists one entry per CDR3 protein. The sample has about 500,000 distinct CDR3 sequences, approximately 5% seen once. This receptor was identified in a male donor with ankylosing spondylitis. The sample was blood, either unsorted or a sorted T cell fraction (not recorded which).

CDR3 region: CASSYTETQYF. The CDR3 DNA sequence: TGTGCCAGCAGCTACACAGAGACCCAGTACTTC. The chain combines TRBV11-2 with TRBJ2-5, with D unclear. Germline V gene sequence: CDR1 SGHAT, CDR2 FQNNGV. V was shortened by 4 bases and J by 4 bases, with 4 bases between the two germline ends. CDR3 length equals 11 residues.